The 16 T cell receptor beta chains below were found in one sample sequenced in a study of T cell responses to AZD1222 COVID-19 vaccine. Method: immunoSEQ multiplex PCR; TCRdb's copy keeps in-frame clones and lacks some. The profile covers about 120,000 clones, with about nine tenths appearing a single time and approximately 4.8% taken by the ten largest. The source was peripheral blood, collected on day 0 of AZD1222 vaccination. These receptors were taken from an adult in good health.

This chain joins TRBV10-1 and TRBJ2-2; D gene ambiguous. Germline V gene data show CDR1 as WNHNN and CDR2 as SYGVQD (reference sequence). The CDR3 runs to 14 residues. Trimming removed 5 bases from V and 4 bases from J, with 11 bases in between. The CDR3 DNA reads TGCGCCAGCAGTTTGTTCGACTTCACCGGGGAGCTGTTTTTT. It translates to CASSLFDFTGELFF.

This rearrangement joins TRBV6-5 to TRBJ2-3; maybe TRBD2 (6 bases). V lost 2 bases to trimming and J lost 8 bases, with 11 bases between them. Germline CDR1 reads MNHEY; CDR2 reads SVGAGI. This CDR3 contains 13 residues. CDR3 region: CASSYATRSTQYF. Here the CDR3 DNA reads TGTGCCAGCAGTTACGCGACTAGATCTACGCAGTATTTT.

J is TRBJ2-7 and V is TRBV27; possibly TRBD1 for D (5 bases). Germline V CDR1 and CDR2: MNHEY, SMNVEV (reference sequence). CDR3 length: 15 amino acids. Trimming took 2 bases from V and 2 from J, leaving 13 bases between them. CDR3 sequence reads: CASSLGAGLAYEQYF. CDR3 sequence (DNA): TGTGCCAGCAGTTTAGGGGCAGGGCTGGCCTACGAGCAGTACTTC.

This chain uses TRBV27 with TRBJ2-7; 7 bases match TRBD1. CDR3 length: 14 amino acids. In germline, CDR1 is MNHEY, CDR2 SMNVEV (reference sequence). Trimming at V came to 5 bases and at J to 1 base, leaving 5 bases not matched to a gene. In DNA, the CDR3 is TGTGCCAGCAGTCAGTCGACAGGGTCCTACGAGCAGTACTTC. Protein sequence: CASSQSTGSYEQYF.

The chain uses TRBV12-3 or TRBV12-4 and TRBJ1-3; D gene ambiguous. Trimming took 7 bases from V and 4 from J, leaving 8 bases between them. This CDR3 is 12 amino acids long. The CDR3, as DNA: TGTGCCAGCAACGGGGTAGGAAACACCATATATTTT. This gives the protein CASNGVGNTIYF.

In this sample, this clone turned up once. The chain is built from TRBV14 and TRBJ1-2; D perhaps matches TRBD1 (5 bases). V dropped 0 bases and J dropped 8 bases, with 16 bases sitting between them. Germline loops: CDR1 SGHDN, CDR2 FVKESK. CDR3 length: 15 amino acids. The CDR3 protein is CASSQEGPSIRGYTF. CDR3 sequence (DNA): TGTGCCAGCAGCCAAGAGGGGCCCTCCATCCGGGGCTACACCTTC.

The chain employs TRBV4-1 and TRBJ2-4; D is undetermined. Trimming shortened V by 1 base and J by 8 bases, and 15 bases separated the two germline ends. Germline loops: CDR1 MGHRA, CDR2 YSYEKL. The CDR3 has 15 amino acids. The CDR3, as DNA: TGCGCCAGCAGCCAAGGGGATAAAAGAGGTGACATTCAGTACTTC. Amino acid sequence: CASSQGDKRGDIQYF.

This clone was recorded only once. The CDR3 coding sequence is TGTGCCAGCAGCTTAGCCCCTAGTTCCCAGGGAGGCGGCTACACCTTC. Translation: CASSLAPSSQGGGYTF. The rearrangement joins TRBV11-3 to TRBJ1-2; weak D call: TRBD1 (5 bases). CDR1 and CDR2 (germline): SGHNT, YENEEA. The V gene lost 1 base and the J gene lost 8 bases, with 20 bases spanning the gap. This CDR3 has 16 residues. The full variable domain, its missing parts supplied by reference TRBV11-3 and TRBJ1-2, is EAGVVQSPRYKIIEKKQPVAFWCNPISGHNTLYWYLQNLGQGPELLIRYENEEAVDDSQLPKDRFSAERLKGVDSTLKIQPAELGDSAVYLCASSLAPSSQGGGYTFGSGTRLTVV.

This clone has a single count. The CDR3 protein is CASSTYGATETNEKLFF. The CDR3 DNA sequence: TGTGCCAGTAGTACGTACGGGGCCACGGAAACTAATGAAAAACTGTTTTTT. The rearrangement links TRBV19 to TRBJ1-4, with D possibly TRBD1 on 5 matching bases. The V and J ends lost 4 bases and 1 base respectively, with 16 bases between them. This CDR3 is 17 amino acids long. CDR1 is LNHDA, CDR2 SQIVND, per germline (reference sequence).

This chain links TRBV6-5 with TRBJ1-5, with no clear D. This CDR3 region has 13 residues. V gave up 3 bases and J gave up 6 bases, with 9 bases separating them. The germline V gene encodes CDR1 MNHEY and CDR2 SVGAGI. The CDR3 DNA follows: TGTGCCAGCAGTTATATTCGGGGTCAGCCCCAGCATTTT. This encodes CASSYIRGQPQHF.

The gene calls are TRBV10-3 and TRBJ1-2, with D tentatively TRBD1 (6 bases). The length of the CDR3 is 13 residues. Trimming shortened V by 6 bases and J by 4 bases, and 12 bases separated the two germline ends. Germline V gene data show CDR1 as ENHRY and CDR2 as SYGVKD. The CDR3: CAIRKQGAYGYTF. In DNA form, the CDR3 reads TGTGCCATCAGAAAACAGGGAGCCTATGGCTACACCTTC.

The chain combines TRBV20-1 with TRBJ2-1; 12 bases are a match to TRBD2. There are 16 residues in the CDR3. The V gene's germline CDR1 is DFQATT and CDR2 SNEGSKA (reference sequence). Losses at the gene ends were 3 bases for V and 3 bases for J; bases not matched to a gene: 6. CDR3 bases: TGCAGTGCTAGTCCCCTAGCGGGGGGGTTCTACAATGAGCAGTTCTTC. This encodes CSASPLAGGFYNEQFF.

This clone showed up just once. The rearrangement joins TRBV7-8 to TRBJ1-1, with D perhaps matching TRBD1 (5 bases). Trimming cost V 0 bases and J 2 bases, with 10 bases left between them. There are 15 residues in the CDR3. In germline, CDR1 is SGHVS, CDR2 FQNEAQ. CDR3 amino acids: CASSLAKGVNTEAFF. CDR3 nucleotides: TGTGCCAGCAGCTTAGCGAAAGGGGTAAACACTGAAGCTTTCTTT.

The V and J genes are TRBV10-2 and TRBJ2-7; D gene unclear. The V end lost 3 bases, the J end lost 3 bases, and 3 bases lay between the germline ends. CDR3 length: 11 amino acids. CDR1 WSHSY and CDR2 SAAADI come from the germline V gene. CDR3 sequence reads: CASSDLYEQYF. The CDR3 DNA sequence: TGCGCCAGCAGTGACCTCTACGAGCAGTACTTC.

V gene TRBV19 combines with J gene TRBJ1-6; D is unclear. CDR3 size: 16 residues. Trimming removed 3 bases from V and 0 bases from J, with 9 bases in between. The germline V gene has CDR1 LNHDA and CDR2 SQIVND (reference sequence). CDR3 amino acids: CASSISGRSYNSPLHF. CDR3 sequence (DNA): TGTGCCAGTAGTATCTCCGGACGCTCCTATAATTCACCCCTCCACTTT.

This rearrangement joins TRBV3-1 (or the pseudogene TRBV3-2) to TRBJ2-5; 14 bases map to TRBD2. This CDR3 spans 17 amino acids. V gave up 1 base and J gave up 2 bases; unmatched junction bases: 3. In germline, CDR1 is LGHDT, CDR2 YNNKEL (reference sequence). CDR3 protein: CASSQGLAGGRQETQYF. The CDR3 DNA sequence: TGTGCCAGCAGCCAAGGACTAGCGGGGGGGCGGCAAGAGACCCAGTACTTC.